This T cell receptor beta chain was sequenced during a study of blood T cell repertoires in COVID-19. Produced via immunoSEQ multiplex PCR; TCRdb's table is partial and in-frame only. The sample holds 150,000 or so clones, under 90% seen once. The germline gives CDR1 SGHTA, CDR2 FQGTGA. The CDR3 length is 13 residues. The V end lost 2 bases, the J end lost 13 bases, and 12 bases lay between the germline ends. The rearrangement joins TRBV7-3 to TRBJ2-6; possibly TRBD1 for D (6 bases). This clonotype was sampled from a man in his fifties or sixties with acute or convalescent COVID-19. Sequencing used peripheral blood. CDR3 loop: CASSLQDSLVLTF. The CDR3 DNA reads TGTGCCAGCAGCTTACAGGACAGTCTGGTCCTGACTTTC. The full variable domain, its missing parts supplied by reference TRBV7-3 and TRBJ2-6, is GAGVSQTPSNKVTEKGKYVELRCDPISGHTALYWYRQSLGQGPEFLIYFQGTGAADDSGLPNDRFFAVRPEGSVSTLKIQRTERGDSAVYLCASSLQDSLVLTFGAGSRLTVL.